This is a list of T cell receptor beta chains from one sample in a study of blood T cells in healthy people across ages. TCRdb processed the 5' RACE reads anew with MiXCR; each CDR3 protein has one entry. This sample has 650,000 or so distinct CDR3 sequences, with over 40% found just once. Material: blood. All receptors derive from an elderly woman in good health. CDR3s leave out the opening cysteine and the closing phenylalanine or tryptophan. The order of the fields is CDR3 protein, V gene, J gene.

CDR3 protein: ASSLGGNFFLGYYNEQF
V gene: TRBV27
J gene: TRBJ2-1

CDR3 protein: SLGQNTDTQY
V gene: TRBV29-1
J gene: TRBJ2-3

CDR3 protein: SAISPGETSGYEQY
V gene: TRBV20-1
J gene: TRBJ2-7

CDR3 protein: AISESASRGIAYEQY
V gene: TRBV10-3
J gene: NA

CDR3 protein: ASSLGVGRYSGANVLT
V gene: TRBV5-1
J gene: TRBJ2-6

CDR3 protein: ASSDPRRNEQY
V gene: TRBV25-1
J gene: NA

CDR3 protein: ASSADRAAF
V gene: TRBV6-2/TRBV6-3
J gene: TRBJ1-1

CDR3 protein: AIREGLASANEQF
V gene: TRBV10-3
J gene: TRBJ2-1

CDR3 protein: ASSQEAGGSTDTQY
V gene: TRBV4-2
J gene: TRBJ2-3

CDR3 protein: ASSQDHGPYNEQF
V gene: TRBV3-1
J gene: TRBJ2-1

CDR3 protein: ASSSTGDRYYNEQF
V gene: TRBV7-9
J gene: TRBJ2-1

CDR3 protein: ASSQLTGGAGYGYT
V gene: TRBV28
J gene: TRBJ1-2

CDR3 protein: ASTPGGQAGANVLT
V gene: TRBV12-3/TRBV12-4
J gene: TRBJ2-6